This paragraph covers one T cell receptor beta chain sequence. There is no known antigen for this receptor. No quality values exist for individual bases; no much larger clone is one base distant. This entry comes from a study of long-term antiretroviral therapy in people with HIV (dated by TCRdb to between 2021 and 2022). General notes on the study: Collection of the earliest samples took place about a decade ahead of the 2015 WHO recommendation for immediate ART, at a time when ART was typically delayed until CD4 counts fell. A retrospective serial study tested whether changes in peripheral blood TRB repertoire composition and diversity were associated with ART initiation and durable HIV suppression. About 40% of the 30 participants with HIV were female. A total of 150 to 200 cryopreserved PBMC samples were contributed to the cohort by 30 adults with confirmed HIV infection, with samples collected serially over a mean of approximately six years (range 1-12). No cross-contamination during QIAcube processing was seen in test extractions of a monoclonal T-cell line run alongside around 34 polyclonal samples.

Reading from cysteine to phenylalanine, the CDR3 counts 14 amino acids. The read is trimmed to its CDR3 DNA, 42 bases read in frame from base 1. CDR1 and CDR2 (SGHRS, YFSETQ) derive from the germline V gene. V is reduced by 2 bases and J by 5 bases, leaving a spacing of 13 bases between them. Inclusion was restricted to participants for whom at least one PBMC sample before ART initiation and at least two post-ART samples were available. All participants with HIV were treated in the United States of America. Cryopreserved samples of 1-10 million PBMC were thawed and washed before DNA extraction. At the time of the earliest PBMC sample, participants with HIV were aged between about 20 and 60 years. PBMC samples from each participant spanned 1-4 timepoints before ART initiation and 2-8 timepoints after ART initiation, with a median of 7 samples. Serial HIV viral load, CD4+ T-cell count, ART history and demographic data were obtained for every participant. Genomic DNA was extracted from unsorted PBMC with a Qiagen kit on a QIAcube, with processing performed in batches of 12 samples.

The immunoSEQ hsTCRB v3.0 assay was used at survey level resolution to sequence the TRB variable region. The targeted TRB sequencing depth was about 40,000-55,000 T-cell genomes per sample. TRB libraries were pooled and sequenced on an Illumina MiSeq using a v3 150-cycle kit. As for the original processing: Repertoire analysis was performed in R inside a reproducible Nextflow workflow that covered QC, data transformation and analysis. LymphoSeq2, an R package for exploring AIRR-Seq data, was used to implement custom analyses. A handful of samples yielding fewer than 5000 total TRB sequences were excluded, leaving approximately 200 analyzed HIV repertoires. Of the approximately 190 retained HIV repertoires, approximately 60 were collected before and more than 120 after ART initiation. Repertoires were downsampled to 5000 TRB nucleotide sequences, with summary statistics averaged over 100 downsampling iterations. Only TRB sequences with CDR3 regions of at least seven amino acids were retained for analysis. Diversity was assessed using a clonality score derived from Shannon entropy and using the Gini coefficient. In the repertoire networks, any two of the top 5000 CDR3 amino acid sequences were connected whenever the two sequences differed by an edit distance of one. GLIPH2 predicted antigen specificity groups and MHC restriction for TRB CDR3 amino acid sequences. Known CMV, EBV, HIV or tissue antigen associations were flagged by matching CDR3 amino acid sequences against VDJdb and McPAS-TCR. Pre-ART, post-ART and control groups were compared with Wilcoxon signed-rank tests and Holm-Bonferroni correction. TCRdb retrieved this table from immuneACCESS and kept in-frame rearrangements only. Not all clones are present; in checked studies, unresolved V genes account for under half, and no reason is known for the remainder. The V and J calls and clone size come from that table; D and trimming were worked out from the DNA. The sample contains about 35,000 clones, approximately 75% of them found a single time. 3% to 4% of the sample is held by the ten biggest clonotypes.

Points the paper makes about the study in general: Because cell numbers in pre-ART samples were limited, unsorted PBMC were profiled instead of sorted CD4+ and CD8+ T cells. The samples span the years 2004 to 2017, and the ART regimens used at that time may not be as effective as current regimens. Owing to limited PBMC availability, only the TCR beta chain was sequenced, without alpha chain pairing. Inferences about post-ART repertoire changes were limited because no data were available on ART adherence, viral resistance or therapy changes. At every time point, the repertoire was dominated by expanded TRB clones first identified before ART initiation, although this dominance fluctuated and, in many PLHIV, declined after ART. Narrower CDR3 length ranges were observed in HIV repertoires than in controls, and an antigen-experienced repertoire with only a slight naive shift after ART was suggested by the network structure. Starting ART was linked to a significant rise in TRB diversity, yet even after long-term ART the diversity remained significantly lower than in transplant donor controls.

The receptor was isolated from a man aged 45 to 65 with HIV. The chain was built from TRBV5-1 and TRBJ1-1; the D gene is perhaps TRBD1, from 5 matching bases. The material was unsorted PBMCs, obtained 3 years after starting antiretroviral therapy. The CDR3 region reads CASSFAGTQTEAFF. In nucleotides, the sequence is TGCGCCAGCAGCTTTGCCGGGACGCAAACTGAAGCTTTCTTT.